These T cell receptor beta chains were read from a single sample in a study of regulatory T cells in long-lasting Graves disease. TCRdb used MiXCR to reprocess the multiplex PCR reads, holding one entry per CDR3 protein. The table shows approximately 400,000 distinct CDR3 sequences, with roughly 24% occurring only once. Sequencing was performed on peripheral blood mononuclear cells (PBMCs), taken when the disease was refractory, from a patient treated with antithyroid drugs. The receptors come from a woman aged 35 to 49 with Graves disease. Each CDR3 is given with its conserved first and last residue. Fields, in order: J gene, D gene, CDR3 length, clone size, V gene, CDR3 protein, CDR3 DNA. The D gene is left open where the match is weak. The size field is filled for only some rows; it gives once, few, many or a size class.

TRBJ2-5 | NA | 13 | many | TRBV12-3/TRBV12-4 | CASSQADQETQYF | TGTGCCAGCAGTCAAGCGGACCAAGAGACCCAGTACTTC
TRBJ2-1 | NA | 15 | many | TRBV2 | CASSVTSVGDNEQFF | TGTGCCAGCAGTGTCACTTCGGTGGGGGACAATGAGCAGTTCTTC
TRBJ1-6 | TRBD1 | 13 | NA | TRBV3-1 | CASSTGAESPLHF | TGTGCCAGCTCCACAGGGGCGGAATCACCCCTCCACTTT
TRBJ2-2 | TRBD2 | 15 | NA | TRBV6-1 | CASRRTRENTGELFF | TGTGCCAGCAGACGGACTAGGGAGAACACCGGGGAGCTGTTTTTT
TRBJ2-5 | NA | 15 | NA | TRBV7-9 | CASSLSVSPPQTQYF | TGTGCCAGCAGCTTATCAGTCTCCCCCCCCCAGACCCAGTACTTC
TRBJ1-1 | NA | 16 | few | TRBV5-5 | CASSSGGAQMNTEAFF | TGTGCCAGCAGCTCTGGTGGGGCTCAGATGAACACTGAAGCTTTCTTT
TRBJ2-1 | TRBD2 | 13 | once | TRBV29-1 | CSAPLAGVNEQFF | TGCAGCGCACCATTAGCGGGAGTTAATGAGCAGTTCTTC
TRBJ2-5 | TRBD2 | 16 | many | TRBV14 | CASSPPGLRSTETQYF | TGTGCCAGCAGCCCCCCGGGACTACGCTCGACAGAGACCCAGTACTTC
TRBJ1-2 | NA | 13 | many | TRBV27 | CASSLWADYGYTF | TGTGCCAGCAGTTTATGGGCAGACTATGGCTACACCTTC
TRBJ2-2 | TRBD1 | 14 | many | TRBV27 | CASRDRGRTGELFF | TGTGCCAGCAGGGACAGGGGTCGGACCGGGGAGCTGTTTTTT
TRBJ2-5 | NA | 14 | NA | TRBV18 | CASSPPIAEETQYF | TGTGCCAGCTCACCACCCATAGCGGAAGAGACCCAGTACTTC
TRBJ2-7 | NA | 14 | NA | TRBV15 | CATSRELRVYEQYF | TGTGCCACCAGCAGGGAGCTCAGGGTTTACGAGCAGTACTTC
TRBJ2-5 | TRBD1 | 15 | many | TRBV10-3 | CAISDIGQGVETQYF | TGTGCCATCAGTGATATTGGACAGGGGGTTGAGACCCAGTACTTC
TRBJ2-7 | NA | 14 | NA | TRBV28 | CASSQEFQLYEQYF | TGTGCCAGCAGCCAAGAATTCCAACTCTACGAGCAGTACTTC
TRBJ1-5 | NA | 18 | few | TRBV15 | CATSRDPRARGRNQLQHF | TGTGCCACCAGCAGAGATCCCAGGGCCCGAGGCCGGAATCAGCTCCAGCATTTT
TRBJ2-7 | TRBD1 | 17 | few | TRBV7-9 | CASSSPSGQGNSYEQYF | TGTGCCAGCAGCTCCCCTAGTGGACAGGGGAACTCCTACGAGCAGTACTTC
TRBJ2-7 | TRBD2 | 15 | many | TRBV11-2 | CASSFMTSDSYEQYF | TGTGCCAGCAGCTTCATGACTAGCGACTCCTACGAGCAGTACTTC
TRBJ2-2 | NA | 11 | NA | TRBV29-1 | CSVEGTGELFF | TGCAGCGTTGAGGGCACCGGGGAGCTGTTTTTT
TRBJ1-2 | NA | 13 | many | TRBV20-1 | CSARDSVNYGYTF | TGCAGTGCTAGAGACTCAGTTAACTATGGCTACACCTTC
TRBJ1-1 | NA | 14 | many | TRBV28 | CASSLRVSYTEAFF | TGTGCCAGCAGTTTAAGGGTGTCCTACACTGAAGCTTTCTTT
TRBJ2-5 | TRBD2 | 17 | many | TRBV7-6 | CASSLGWTSVKQETQYF | TGTGCCAGCAGCTTAGGTTGGACTAGCGTAAAACAAGAGACCCAGTACTTC
TRBJ2-5 | TRBD2 | 16 | NA | TRBV5-1 | CASSSLMTSGTRTQYF | TGCGCCAGCAGCTCGTTAATGACTAGCGGAACCAGGACCCAGTACTTC
TRBJ2-7 | TRBD2 | 19 | NA | TRBV20-1 | CSARVTRGTSGRFTYEQYF | TGCAGTGCTAGAGTGACTCGCGGGACTAGCGGGAGATTCACCTACGAGCAGTACTTC
TRBJ1-3 | NA | 15 | many | TRBV12-3/TRBV12-4 | CASRLAGTLRNTIYF | TGTGCCAGCAGACTCGCCGGGACGCTAAGAAACACCATATATTTT
TRBJ1-4 | TRBD1 | 18 | many | TRBV12-3/TRBV12-4 | CASSLLRQGGATNEKLFF | TGTGCCAGCAGTTTACTTCGACAGGGAGGTGCAACTAATGAAAAACTGTTTTTT
TRBJ2-3 | TRBD2 | 13 | NA | TRBV29-1 | CSSLAGGADTQYF | TGCAGCTCCCTAGCGGGAGGAGCAGATACGCAGTATTTT
TRBJ2-1 | TRBD2 | 16 | NA | TRBV3-1 | CASSQDPSGSHNEQFF | TGTGCCAGCAGCCAAGACCCGAGCGGGAGTCACAATGAGCAGTTCTTC
TRBJ2-2 | NA | 12 | NA | TRBV15 | CATSSYTGELFF | TGTGCCACCAGCAGTTACACCGGGGAGCTGTTTTTT
TRBJ2-7 | TRBD2 | 15 | NA | TRBV5-1 | CASSFGLAGEDEQYF | TGCGCCAGCAGCTTCGGTCTAGCGGGAGAAGACGAGCAGTACTTC
TRBJ1-1 | TRBD1 | 14 | few | TRBV10-3 | CAISERTGETEAFF | TGTGCCATCAGTGAAAGGACAGGGGAGACTGAAGCTTTCTTT
TRBJ2-2 | NA | 14 | few | TRBV5-1 | CASRGSSDTGELFF | TGCGCCAGCAGAGGCAGTTCTGACACCGGGGAGCTGTTTTTT
TRBJ2-4 | NA | 14 | many | TRBV28 | CASSQGPGANIQYF | TGTGCCAGCAGTCAGGGACCGGGAGCGAACATTCAGTACTTC
TRBJ1-4 | NA | 15 | many | TRBV5-1 | CASSLAGTYNEKLFF | TGCGCCAGCAGCCTTGCCGGGACATATAATGAAAAACTGTTTTTT
TRBJ1-5 | TRBD1 | 14 | many | TRBV28 | CASSARQGHQPQHF | TGTGCCAGCAGTGCCCGACAGGGTCATCAGCCCCAGCATTTT
TRBJ2-7 | TRBD2 | 14 | many | TRBV2 | CASSAGLAGYEQYF | TGTGCCAGCAGTGCAGGACTAGCGGGCTACGAGCAGTACTTC
TRBJ2-7 | NA | 12 | many | TRBV15 | CATSRGDYEQYF | TGTGCCACCAGCAGAGGGGACTACGAGCAGTACTTC
TRBJ2-7 | NA | 16 | NA | TRBV5-1 | CASSLGGTDRLYEQYF | TGCGCCAGCAGCTTGGGGGGGACGGACAGACTCTACGAGCAGTACTTC
TRBJ2-7 | TRBD1 | 14 | NA | TRBV4-1 | CASKSPGQSYEQYF | TGCGCCAGCAAGTCGCCGGGACAGTCCTACGAGCAGTACTTC
TRBJ1-1 | NA | 15 | few | TRBV19 | CASSIAGVRGTEAFF | TGTGCCAGTAGTATTGCAGGCGTACGGGGGACTGAAGCTTTCTTT
TRBJ2-7 | NA | 17 | few | TRBV7-2 | CASSPTGLLKSTDEQYF | TGTGCCAGCAGCCCGACGGGCCTTCTGAAGTCGACGGACGAGCAGTACTTC
TRBJ1-1 | NA | 16 | many | TRBV11-1 | CASSWGLGGRNTEAFF | TGTGCCAGCAGCTGGGGGCTCGGAGGGCGGAACACTGAAGCTTTCTTT
TRBJ2-7 | NA | 14 | NA | TRBV5-1 | CASSSYLGGYEQYF | TGCGCCAGCAGCTCCTACTTGGGCGGCTACGAGCAGTACTTC